The next 5 T cell receptor beta chains were all read from a single sample in a study of blood T cell repertoires in COVID-19. Profiling relied on immunoSEQ multiplex PCR, and the TCRdb table lists in-frame clones only, not all of them. This table has about 95,000 clones, about 87% appearing once. Sequenced sample: peripheral blood. These receptors came from a human donor in a cohort sampled during active COVID-19.

The rearrangement links TRBV6-6 to TRBJ2-5; 7 nucleotides match TRBD1. Germline V gives CDR1 MNHNY, CDR2 SVGAGI (reference sequence). V was pared by 8 bases and J by 2 bases, with 8 bases of the junction left unmatched. The CDR3 length is 14 residues. The DNA for the CDR3 is TGTGCCAGCGGACGGGACAGTCATCAAGAGACCCAGTACTTC. It encodes CASGRDSHQETQYF.

The chain joins TRBV11-3 to TRBJ2-2, with TRBD1 identical over 10 bases. The CDR3 runs 17 residues. Looked up from germline, CDR1 is SGHNT and CDR2 is YENEEA. The ends lost 5 bases at V and 1 base at J; junction bases unmatched: 7. In DNA form, the CDR3 reads TGTGCCAGCAGCAACCGCCGGGACAGGGGGAACACCGGGGAGCTGTTTTTT. As protein: CASSNRRDRGNTGELFF. Based on the CDR3 plus reference TRBV11-3 and TRBJ2-2, the full variable domain is EAGVVQSPRYKIIEKKQPVAFWCNPISGHNTLYWYLQNLGQGPELLIRYENEEAVDDSQLPKDRFSAERLKGVDSTLKIQPAELGDSAVYLCASSNRRDRGNTGELFFGEGSRLTVL.

The CDR3 here is CASSLSGGARETQYF. The CDR3 DNA follows: TGTGCCAGCAGCTTAAGCGGGGGGGCACGGGAGACCCAGTACTTC. The V gene is TRBV7-3, the J gene TRBJ2-5; 9 bases fit TRBD2. With V trimmed by 1 base and J by 5 bases, 5 bases remained unmatched. This CDR3 has 15 amino acids. Germline V CDR1 and CDR2: SGHTA, FQGTGA.

This clone was seen a handful of times. The CDR3 reads CASSQAPGGVNTEAFF. CDR3 DNA: TGCGCCAGCAGCCAAGCTCCCGGGGGGGTGAACACTGAAGCTTTCTTT. This chain connects TRBV4-1 to TRBJ1-1; D might be TRBD1 (5 bases). With 1 base removed from V and 0 bases from J, the gap between germline ends came to 12 bases. This CDR3 comprises 16 residues. From germline, CDR1 is MGHRA and CDR2 YSYEKL.

The J gene is TRBJ1-2, the V gene TRBV6-5; tentatively, D is TRBD1 (5 bases). Trimming stripped 6 bases from V and 2 bases from J, with 13 bases between. This CDR3 spans 14 amino acids. The germline gives CDR1 MNHEY, CDR2 SVGAGI. The CDR3 DNA reads TGTGCCAGCAGGTCCTCCTCAGGGAACTATGGCTACACCTTC. Translating gives CASRSSSGNYGYTF.